These 18 T cell receptor beta chains share one sample of origin, sequenced in a study of blood T cells in healthy people across ages. For the second PCR, which ran for roughly 7 to 11 cycles, a sample-barcoded 5' primer and a J-beta primer mix were used. TCRdb re-analysed the 5' RACE reads in MiXCR, keeping a single row per CDR3 protein. The data contain about 650,000 distinct CDR3 sequences, around 32% of them singletons. The sequenced material came from blood. These receptors were taken from an elderly woman in good health.

As regards this clonotype: A much larger clone sits a single nucleotide away, making a read error possible. V and J are TRBV7-2 and TRBJ1-2, with D maybe TRBD1 (6 bases). The CDR3 length is 13 residues. Germline CDR1 SGHTA, CDR2 FQGNSA. Trimming left V 5 bases short and J 4 bases short, with 11 bases between. This chain's CDR3 is CASSTDRRYGYTF. The CDR3 DNA is TGTGCCAGCAGCACCGACAGGCGCTATGGCTACACCTTC.

Many counts were recorded for this clonotype. The rearrangement links TRBV20-1 to TRBJ2-3; D gene uncertain. CDR3 length: 14 residues. The V end was cut by 6 bases, the J end by 0 bases, with 13 bases between. The V gene's germline CDR1 is DFQATT and CDR2 SNEGSKA (reference sequence). The CDR3 loop reads CSAPIPPSTDTQYF. The CDR3 DNA reads TGCAGTGCGCCCATACCTCCGAGCACAGATACGCAGTATTTT.

The table lists this clonotype with many counts. The chain links TRBV20-1 to TRBJ2-1; D may be TRBD1 (5 bases). V was pared by 0 bases and J by 0 bases, with 9 bases between. The CDR3 totals 15 residues. The germline CDR1 and CDR2 sequences are DFQATT and SNEGSKA (reference sequence). CDR3 DNA sequence: TGCAGTGCTAGAGATGTGGACACCTCCTACAATGAGCAGTTCTTC. Protein sequence: CSARDVDTSYNEQFF.

This clonotype was counted ten times or more. CDR3 DNA sequence: TGTGCCAGCAGCTTAGGGGAGACCCCGCCCTACAATGAGCAGTTCTTC. Its protein product is CASSLGETPPYNEQFF. This chain uses TRBV7-9 with TRBJ2-1; D might be TRBD2 (5 bases). V was trimmed by 1 base and J by 2 bases, leaving 12 bases between them. Germline lookup yields CDR1 SEHNR and CDR2 FQNEAQ (reference sequence). This CDR3 is built from 16 residues.

V and J are TRBV7-2 and TRBJ2-3, with 7 bases matching TRBD2. The V segment lost 5 bases and the J segment 0 bases; nucleotides outside the gene matches: 8. The CDR3 has 16 residues. The germline V gene encodes CDR1 SGHTA and CDR2 FQGNSA. CDR3 loop: CASSGGGETSTDTQYF. The CDR3 coding sequence is TGTGCCAGCAGCGGGGGAGGGGAAACTAGCACAGATACGCAGTATTTT. Variable domain in full (rest from reference TRBV7-2 and TRBJ2-3): GAGVSQSPSNKVTEKGKDVELRCDPISGHTALYWYRQSLGQGLEFLIYFQGNSAPDKSGLPSDRFSAERTGGSVSTLTIQRTQQEDSAVYLCASSGGGETSTDTQYFGPGTRLTVL.

This clonotype was found many times. The rearrangement uses TRBV10-3 and TRBJ1-2; TRBD1 is a possible D gene (5 bases). Per the germline V gene, CDR1 is ENHRY and CDR2 is SYGVKD. There are 13 residues in the CDR3. Deletions cut 3 bases from V and 1 base from J, with 6 bases between. CDR3 in amino acids: CAISDQGNYGYTF. The CDR3 DNA sequence: TGTGCCATCAGTGACCAGGGTAACTATGGCTACACCTTC.

The chain couples TRBV12-3 or TRBV12-4 to TRBJ1-2; D call uncertain. V was cut by 2 bases and J by 8 bases, with 12 bases left in between. This CDR3 contains 13 residues. The CDR3 DNA is TGTGCCAGCAGTTTACTTTGGAACTTGGGCTACACCTTC. The encoded protein is CASSLLWNLGYTF.

This clonotype was seen many times. The J gene is TRBJ2-3, the V gene TRBV20-1, with D perhaps TRBD1 (7 bases). Trimming pared 6 bases from V and 0 bases from J, leaving 22 bases between. This CDR3 region has 17 residues. Germline V lookup: CDR1 DFQATT, CDR2 SNEGSKA (reference sequence). CDR3 protein: CSAETGTATSSTDTQYF. In nucleotides, the CDR3 is TGCAGTGCCGAGACAGGGACTGCAACTTCTAGCACAGATACGCAGTATTTT.

This clonotype was detected only once. The rearrangement joins TRBV5-1 to TRBJ2-3, with D hard to call. The CDR3 contains 14 residues. CDR1 and CDR2 from the germline V gene are SGHRS and YFSETQ. Trimming stripped 3 bases from V and 1 base from J, with 9 bases between. The CDR3 loop reads CASSSDVRTDTQYF. CDR3 sequence (DNA): TGCGCCAGCAGCTCCGATGTTCGCACAGATACGCAGTATTTT.

The gene calls are TRBV9 and TRBJ2-1, with D possibly matching TRBD2 (5 bases). The CDR3 covers 15 residues. V shed 0 bases and J shed 6 bases, with 13 bases lying between them. Germline CDR1 reads SGDLS; CDR2 reads YYNGEE. The CDR3 DNA sequence: TGTGCCAGCAGCGTAGATCATCTAGCCAGCAATGAGCAGTTCTTC. Residues: CASSVDHLASNEQFF.

The J gene is TRBJ2-3, the V gene TRBV11-3; D is uncertain. CDR1 is SGHNT, CDR2 YENEEA, per germline. The CDR3 is 14 residues long. V shed 0 bases and J shed 4 bases, with 8 bases lying between them. The DNA for the CDR3 is TGTGCCAGCAGCTTAGAGGTGGATTCAGATACGCAGTATTTT. It encodes CASSLEVDSDTQYF.

This sequence joins TRBV12-3 or TRBV12-4 and TRBJ2-2; TRBD1 matches at 11 bases. Trimming cost V 7 bases and J 5 bases; bases outside gene matches: 6. The CDR3 totals 15 residues. The chain's CDR3 is CASIADRGRTGELFF. The CDR3, as DNA: TGTGCCAGCATTGCGGACAGGGGGCGGACCGGGGAGCTGTTTTTT.

This clonotype was found many times. The genes are TRBV4-3 and TRBJ1-2; no firm D call. From germline, CDR1 is LGHNA and CDR2 YSLEER. Between the trimmed V and J ends, which lost 4 bases and 4 bases, there was a span of 19 bases. The CDR3 extends over 16 amino acids. CDR3 amino acids: CASSRRQSTVSYGYTF. CDR3 coding DNA: TGCGCCAGCAGCCGAAGACAATCGACGGTGTCCTATGGCTACACCTTC.

In its sample, this clonotype was seen many times. The V gene is TRBV29-1, the J gene TRBJ2-1; D uncertain. The CDR3 totals 15 residues. Germline loops: CDR1 SQVTM, CDR2 ANQGSEA. Trimming cost V 1 base and J 5 bases, with 15 bases left between them. CDR3 residues: CSVEGQLASHNEQFF. CDR3 in DNA: TGCAGCGTTGAAGGCCAGCTCGCTTCGCACAATGAGCAGTTCTTC.

This clonotype has a count of ten or more. CDR3 DNA sequence: TGTGCCAGCAGCAAAAAGGGGGTGGATGAAAAACTGTTTTTT. Translating gives CASSKKGVDEKLFF. J is TRBJ1-4 and V is TRBV21-1; the table calls TRBD1, which could not be checked here. TRBV21-1 corresponds to a pseudogene. CDR3 length equals 14 residues.

The V and J genes are TRBV5-1 and TRBJ1-4; D unclear. The germline V and J ends were trimmed by 5 bases and 4 bases, with 15 bases remaining between them. Per germline, CDR1 SGHRS and CDR2 YFSETQ. The CDR3 is 15 amino acids. The CDR3, as DNA: TGCGCCAGCAGTCGACGACCCGTGGATAATGAAAAACTGTTTTTT. Translation gives CASSRRPVDNEKLFF.

This sequence joins TRBV6-2 or TRBV6-3 and TRBJ1-5, with 8 nucleotides matching TRBD1. V shed 7 bases, J shed 2 bases, and the junction held 10 bases outside the gene matches. The CDR3 totals 16 residues. CDR1 is MNHEY and CDR2 is SVGEGT in the germline V gene. The CDR3 loop reads CASNPDRVVGNQPQHF. The CDR3 coding sequence is TGTGCCAGCAATCCGGACAGGGTGGTCGGCAATCAGCCCCAGCATTTT.

This clonotype appeared many times. The rearrangement links TRBV19 to TRBJ2-7; tentatively, D is TRBD1 (6 bases). Germline lookup yields CDR1 LNHDA and CDR2 SQIVND (reference sequence). V was cut by 9 bases and J by 2 bases, with 17 bases left in between. The CDR3 spans 14 residues. CDR3 DNA: TGTGCCAGCAAGCTGACAGGCCTGACCTACGAGCAGTACTTC. Its translation: CASKLTGLTYEQYF.